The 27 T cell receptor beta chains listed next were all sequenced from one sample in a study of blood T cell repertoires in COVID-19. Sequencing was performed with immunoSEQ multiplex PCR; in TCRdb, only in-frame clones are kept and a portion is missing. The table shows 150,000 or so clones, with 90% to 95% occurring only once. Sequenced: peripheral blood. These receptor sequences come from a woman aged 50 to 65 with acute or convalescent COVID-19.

This CDR3 is CASSYRGRYEQYF. CDR3 in DNA: TGTGCCAGCAGTTACAGGGGGCGGTACGAGCAGTACTTC. The rearrangement links TRBV28 to TRBJ2-7; 9 nucleotides match TRBD1. This CDR3 contains 13 residues. CDR1 is MDHEN, CDR2 SYDVKM, per germline. V lost 4 bases and J lost 4; bases outside the gene matches: 2.

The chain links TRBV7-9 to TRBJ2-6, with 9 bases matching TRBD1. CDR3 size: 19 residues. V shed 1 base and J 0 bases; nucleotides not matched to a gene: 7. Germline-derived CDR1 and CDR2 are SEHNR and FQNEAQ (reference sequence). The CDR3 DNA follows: TGTGCCAGCAGCTTAGGGCGGACAGGGGCGCTCTCTGGGGCCAACGTCCTGACTTTC. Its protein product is CASSLGRTGALSGANVLTF.

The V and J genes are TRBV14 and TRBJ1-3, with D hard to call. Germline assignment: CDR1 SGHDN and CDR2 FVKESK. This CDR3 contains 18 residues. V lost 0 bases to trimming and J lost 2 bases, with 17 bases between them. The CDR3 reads CASSQEVGEKTTGNTIYF. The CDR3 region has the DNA TGTGCCAGCAGCCAAGAGGTCGGGGAGAAGACGACTGGAAACACCATATATTTT.

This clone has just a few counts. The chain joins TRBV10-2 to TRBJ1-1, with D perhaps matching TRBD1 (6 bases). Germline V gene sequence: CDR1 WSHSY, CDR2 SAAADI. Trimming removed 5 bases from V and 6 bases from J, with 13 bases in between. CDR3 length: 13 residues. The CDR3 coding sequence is TGCGCCAGCAGTAAGGGGGAGCTAGCTGAAGCTTTCTTT. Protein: CASSKGELAEAFF.

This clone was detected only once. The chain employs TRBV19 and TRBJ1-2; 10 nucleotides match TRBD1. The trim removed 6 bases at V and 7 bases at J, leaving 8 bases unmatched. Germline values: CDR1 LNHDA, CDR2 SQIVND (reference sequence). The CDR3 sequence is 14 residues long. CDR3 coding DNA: TGTGCCAGTAGACCTGGGACAGGGGAGCGTGGCTACACCTTC. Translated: CASRPGTGERGYTF.

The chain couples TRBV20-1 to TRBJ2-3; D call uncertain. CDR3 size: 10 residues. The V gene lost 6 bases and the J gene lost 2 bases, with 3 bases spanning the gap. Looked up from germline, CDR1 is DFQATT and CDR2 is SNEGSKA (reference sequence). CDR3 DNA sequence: TGCAGTGCCCACACAGATACGCAGTATTTT. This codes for CSAHTDTQYF.

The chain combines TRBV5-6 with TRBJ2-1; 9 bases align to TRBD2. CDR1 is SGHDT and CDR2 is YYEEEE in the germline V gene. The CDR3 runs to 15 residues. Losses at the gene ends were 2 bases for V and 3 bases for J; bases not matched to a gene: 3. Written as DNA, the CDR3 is TGTGCCAGCAGCTTAGCGGGAGGATTCTACAATGAGCAGTTCTTC. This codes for CASSLAGGFYNEQFF.

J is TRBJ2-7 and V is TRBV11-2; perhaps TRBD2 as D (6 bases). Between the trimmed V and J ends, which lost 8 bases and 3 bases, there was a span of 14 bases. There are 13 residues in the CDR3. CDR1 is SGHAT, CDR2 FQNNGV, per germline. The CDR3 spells CASRSGVGYEQYF. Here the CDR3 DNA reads TGTGCCAGCCGGTCGGGAGTCGGCTACGAGCAGTACTTC.

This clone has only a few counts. The CDR3 loop is CASSYSSGQTSYEQYF. The CDR3 DNA sequence: TGTGCCAGCAGTTACAGTTCGGGACAGACCTCCTACGAGCAGTACTTC. The chain combines TRBV6-5 with TRBJ2-7; TRBD1 matches 7 bases. There are 16 residues in the CDR3. After removal of 2 bases from V and 0 bases from J, the junction contained 7 bases not matched to a gene. CDR1 is MNHEY, CDR2 SVGAGI, per germline.

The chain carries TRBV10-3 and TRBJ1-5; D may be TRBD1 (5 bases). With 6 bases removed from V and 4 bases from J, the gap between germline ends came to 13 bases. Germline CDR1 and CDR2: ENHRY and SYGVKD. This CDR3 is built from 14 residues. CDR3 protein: CAIRRDGLNQPQHF. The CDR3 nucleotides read TGTGCCATCAGGCGGGACGGCCTTAATCAGCCCCAGCATTTT.

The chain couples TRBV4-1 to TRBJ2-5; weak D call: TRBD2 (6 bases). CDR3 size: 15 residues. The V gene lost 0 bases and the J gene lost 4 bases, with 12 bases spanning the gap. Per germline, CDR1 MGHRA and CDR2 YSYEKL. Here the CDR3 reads CASSQEPSVPETQYF. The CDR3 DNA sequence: TGCGCCAGCAGCCAAGAGCCTAGCGTACCAGAGACCCAGTACTTC.

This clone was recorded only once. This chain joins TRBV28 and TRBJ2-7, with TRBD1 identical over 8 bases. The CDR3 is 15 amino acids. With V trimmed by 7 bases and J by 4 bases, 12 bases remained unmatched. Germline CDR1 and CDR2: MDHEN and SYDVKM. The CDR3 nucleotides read TGTGCCAGCACCAGCGACAGGGGCATTCGGTACGAGCAGTACTTC. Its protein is CASTSDRGIRYEQYF.

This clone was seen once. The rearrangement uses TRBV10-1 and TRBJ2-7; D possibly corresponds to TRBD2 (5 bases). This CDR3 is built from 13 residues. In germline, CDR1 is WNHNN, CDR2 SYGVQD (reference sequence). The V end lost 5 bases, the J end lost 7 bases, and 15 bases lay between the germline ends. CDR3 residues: CASSRLLWEEQYF. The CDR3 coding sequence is TGCGCCAGCAGTCGGCTCCTGTGGGAGGAGCAGTACTTC.

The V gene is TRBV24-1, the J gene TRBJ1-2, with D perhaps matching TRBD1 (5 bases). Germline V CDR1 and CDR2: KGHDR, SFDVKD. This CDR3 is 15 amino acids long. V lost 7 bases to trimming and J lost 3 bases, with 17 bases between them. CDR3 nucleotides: TGTGCCACCAGGGCGGGGGATCAGTACGACTATGGCTACACCTTC. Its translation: CATRAGDQYDYGYTF.

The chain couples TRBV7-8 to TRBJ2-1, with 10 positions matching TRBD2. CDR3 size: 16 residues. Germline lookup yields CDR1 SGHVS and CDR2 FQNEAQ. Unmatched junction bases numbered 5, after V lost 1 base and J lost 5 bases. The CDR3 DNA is TGTGCCAGCAGCTTAGGACTAGCGGGCAAACACAATGAGCAGTTCTTC. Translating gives CASSLGLAGKHNEQFF.

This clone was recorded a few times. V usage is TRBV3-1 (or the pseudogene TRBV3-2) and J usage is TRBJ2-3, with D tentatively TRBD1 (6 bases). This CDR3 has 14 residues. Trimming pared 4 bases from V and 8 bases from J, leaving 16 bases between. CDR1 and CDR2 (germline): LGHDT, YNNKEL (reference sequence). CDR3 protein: CASSLGQSDTTQYF. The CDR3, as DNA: TGTGCCAGCAGCCTAGGACAGTCCGATACTACGCAGTATTTT.

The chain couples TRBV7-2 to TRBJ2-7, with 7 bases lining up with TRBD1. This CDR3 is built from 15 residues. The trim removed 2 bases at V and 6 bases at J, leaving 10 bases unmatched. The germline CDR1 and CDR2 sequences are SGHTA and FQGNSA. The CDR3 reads CASSLKRTGESEQYF. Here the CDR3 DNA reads TGTGCCAGCAGCTTAAAGCGAACAGGGGAGTCCGAGCAGTACTTC.

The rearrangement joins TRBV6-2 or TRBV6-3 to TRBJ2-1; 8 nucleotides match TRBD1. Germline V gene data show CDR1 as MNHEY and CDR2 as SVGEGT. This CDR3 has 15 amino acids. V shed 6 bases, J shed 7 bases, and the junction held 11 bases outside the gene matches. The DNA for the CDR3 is TGTGCCAGCAGCCACGGACAGGGAATTCGTAATGAGCAGTTCTTC. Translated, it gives CASSHGQGIRNEQFF.

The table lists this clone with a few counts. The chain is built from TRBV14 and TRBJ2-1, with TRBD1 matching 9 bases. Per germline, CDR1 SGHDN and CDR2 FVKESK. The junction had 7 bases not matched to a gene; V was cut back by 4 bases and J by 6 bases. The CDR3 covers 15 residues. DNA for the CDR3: TGTGCCAGCAGCCCTTTGGGGACAGGGATCAATGAGCAGTTCTTC. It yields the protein CASSPLGTGINEQFF.

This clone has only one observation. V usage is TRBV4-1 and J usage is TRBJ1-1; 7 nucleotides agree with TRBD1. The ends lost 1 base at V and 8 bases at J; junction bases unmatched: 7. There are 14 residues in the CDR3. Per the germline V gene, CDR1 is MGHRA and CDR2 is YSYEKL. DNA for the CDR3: TGCGCCAGCAGCCAAGGGGACAGAGATTCCGAAGCTTTCTTT. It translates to CASSQGDRDSEAFF.

The CDR3 region is CASRGQGAGYEQYF. The CDR3 bases are TGTGCCAGCAGGGGACAGGGGGCGGGATACGAGCAGTACTTC. The gene calls are TRBV2 and TRBJ2-7; TRBD1 agrees at 12 bases. The CDR3 consists of 14 residues. The V and J ends lost 6 bases and 4 bases, in that order; junction bases with no gene match: 4. The germline CDR1 and CDR2 sequences are SNHLY and FYNNEI.

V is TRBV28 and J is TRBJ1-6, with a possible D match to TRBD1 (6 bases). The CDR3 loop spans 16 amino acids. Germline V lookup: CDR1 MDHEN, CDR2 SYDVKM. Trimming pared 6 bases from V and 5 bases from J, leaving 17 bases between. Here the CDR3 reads CASRSSQTGNNSPLHF. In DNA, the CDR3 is TGTGCCAGCAGGTCGAGCCAAACAGGGAATAATTCACCCCTCCACTTT.

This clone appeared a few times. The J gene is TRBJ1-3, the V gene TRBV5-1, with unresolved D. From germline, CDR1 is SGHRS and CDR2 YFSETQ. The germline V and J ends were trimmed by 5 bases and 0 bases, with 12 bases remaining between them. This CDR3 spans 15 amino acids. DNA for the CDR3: TGCGCCAGCAGGGTAGACACGTACTCTGGAAACACCATATATTTT. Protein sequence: CASRVDTYSGNTIYF.

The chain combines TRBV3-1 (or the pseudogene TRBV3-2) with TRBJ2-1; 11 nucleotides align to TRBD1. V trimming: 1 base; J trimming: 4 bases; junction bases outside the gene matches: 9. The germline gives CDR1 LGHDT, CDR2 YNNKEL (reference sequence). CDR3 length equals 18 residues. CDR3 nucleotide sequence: TGTGCCAGCAGCCAAGTTCCCCCGGGACAGGGGGGATACAATGAGCAGTTCTTC. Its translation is CASSQVPPGQGGYNEQFF.

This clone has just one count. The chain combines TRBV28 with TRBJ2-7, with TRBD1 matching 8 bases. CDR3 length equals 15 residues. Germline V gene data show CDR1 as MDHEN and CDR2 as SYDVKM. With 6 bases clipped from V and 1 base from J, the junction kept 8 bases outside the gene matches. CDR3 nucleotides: TGTGCCAGCAGCATCACAGGACAGGGTTCCTACGAGCAGTACTTC. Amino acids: CASSITGQGSYEQYF.

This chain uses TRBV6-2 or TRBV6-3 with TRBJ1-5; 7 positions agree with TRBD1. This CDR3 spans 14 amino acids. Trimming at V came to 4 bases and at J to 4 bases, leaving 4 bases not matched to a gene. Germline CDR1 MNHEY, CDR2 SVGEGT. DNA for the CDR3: TGTGCCAGCAGTTCAGGGGGGCCGAATCAGCCCCAGCATTTT. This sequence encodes CASSSGGPNQPQHF.

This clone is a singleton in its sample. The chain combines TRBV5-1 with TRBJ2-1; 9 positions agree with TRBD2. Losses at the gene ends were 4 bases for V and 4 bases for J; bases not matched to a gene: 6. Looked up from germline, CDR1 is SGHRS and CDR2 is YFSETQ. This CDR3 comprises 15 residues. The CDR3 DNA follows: TGCGCCAGCAGCCGTAGCGGGGGTTATTACAATGAGCAGTTCTTC. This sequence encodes CASSRSGGYYNEQFF.